A single sample is the source of the 14 T cell receptor beta chains below, sequenced in a study of technical replicates of blood from several donors. Using immunoSEQ multiplex PCR, the repertoire was profiled, and TCRdb retains in-frame clones only, with some absent. The sample records under 90,000 clones, roughly 98% being singletons. Sequencing was performed on T cells isolated from PBMCs. All receptors come from a human donor in good health.

This rearrangement joins TRBV5-1 to TRBJ2-3, with D tentatively TRBD1 (5 bases). Trimming removed 2 bases from V and 2 bases from J, with 12 bases in between. From germline, CDR1 is SGHRS and CDR2 YFSETQ. The CDR3 extends over 15 amino acids. CDR3 DNA sequence: TGCGCCAGCAGCTTCCCGCCAGGGTCCACAGATACGCAGTATTTT. It codes for CASSFPPGSTDTQYF.

This sequence joins TRBV6-1 and TRBJ1-5; D unclear. Germline V lookup: CDR1 MNHNS, CDR2 SASEGT. This CDR3 region has 13 residues. Trimming cost V 8 bases and J 0 bases, with 8 bases left between them. Written as DNA, the CDR3 is TGTGCCAGCCGGGATTATAGCAATCAGCCCCAGCATTTT. Residues: CASRDYSNQPQHF.

This chain joins TRBV6-4 and TRBJ2-3; 7 bases are shared with TRBD1. The ends lost 2 bases at V and 1 base at J; junction bases unmatched: 6. Germline CDR1 is MRHNA and CDR2 is SNTAGT. This CDR3 comprises 16 residues. The CDR3 protein is CASSDHPDRGTDTQYF. DNA of the CDR3: TGTGCCAGCAGTGACCACCCTGACAGGGGCACAGATACGCAGTATTTT.

This clone was seen once. This sequence joins TRBV14 and TRBJ2-7; tentatively, D is TRBD1 (5 bases). V lost 4 bases to trimming and J lost 2 bases, with 6 bases between them. The CDR3 spans 12 residues. From germline, CDR1 is SGHDN and CDR2 FVKESK. The CDR3 here is CASSPGPYEQYF. The CDR3, as DNA: TGTGCCAGCAGCCCAGGGCCCTACGAGCAGTACTTC.

This chain joins TRBV11-2 and TRBJ2-7; maybe TRBD1 (5 bases). V was clipped by 6 bases and J by 0 bases, with 12 bases between them. Germline loops: CDR1 SGHAT, CDR2 FQNNGV. The CDR3 has 14 residues. The CDR3 nucleotides read TGTGCCAGCAGAAATCTCCAGGGCTCCTACGAGCAGTACTTC. The encoded protein is CASRNLQGSYEQYF.

J is TRBJ2-4 and V is TRBV7-6; no definite D call. V shed 0 bases and J shed 5 bases, with 5 bases lying between them. CDR3 length: 13 residues. Germline values: CDR1 SGHVS, CDR2 FNYEAQ. The CDR3 nucleotides are TGTGCCAGCAGCTTAGCGTCCGAAAACATTCAGTACTTC. Its translation: CASSLASENIQYF.

The rearrangement uses TRBV7-8 and TRBJ2-1, with 11 nucleotides matching TRBD2. J lost 9 bases, V lost 5 bases, and 6 bases had no gene match. The CDR3 totals 14 residues. CDR1 SGHVS and CDR2 FQNEAQ come from the germline V gene. DNA of the CDR3: TGTGCCAGCAGCCCACTAGCGGGAGATGGTGAGCAGTTCTTC. This codes for CASSPLAGDGEQFF.

The V and J genes are TRBV18 and TRBJ2-4; 7 bases are shared with TRBD2. Germline V gives CDR1 KGHSH, CDR2 LQKENI. The CDR3 spans 13 residues. The J segment lost 8 bases and the V segment lost 3 bases, leaving 4 bases of the junction unmatched. CDR3 DNA sequence: TGTGCCAGCTCACCCAGGACTAGTGACATTCAGTACTTC. Translated, it gives CASSPRTSDIQYF.

The chain's CDR3 is CASSLVSSGGLSYNEQFF. In nucleotides, the CDR3 is TGCGCCAGCAGCTTGGTTTCTAGCGGGGGGCTCTCCTACAATGAGCAGTTCTTC. The V call is TRBV5-1, the J call TRBJ2-1; 11 bases map to TRBD2. The V gene end was trimmed by 0 bases and the J gene end by 0 bases; junction bases not matched to a gene: 5. The length of the CDR3 is 18 residues. Germline V gives CDR1 SGHRS, CDR2 YFSETQ.

The chain uses TRBV6-6 and TRBJ2-3, with D perhaps TRBD2 (6 bases). The CDR3 extends over 15 amino acids. From germline, CDR1 is MNHNY and CDR2 SVGAGI (reference sequence). Trimming removed 0 bases at V and 2 bases at J, with 9 bases between. Here the CDR3 DNA reads TGTGCCAGCAGTTACTCGGAGGGGCTCACAGATACGCAGTATTTT. Residues: CASSYSEGLTDTQYF.

The genes are TRBV6-5 and TRBJ1-2; TRBD1 agrees at 10 bases. The CDR3 has 15 amino acids. The trim removed 6 bases at V and 4 bases at J, leaving 8 bases unmatched. From germline, CDR1 is MNHEY and CDR2 SVGAGI. CDR3 nucleotide sequence: TGTGCCAGCAGCCCTCCGGGACAGGGGATCTATGGCTACACCTTC. Its protein is CASSPPGQGIYGYTF.

V gene TRBV6-1 combines with J gene TRBJ2-2; TRBD1 agrees at 9 bases. Trimming removed 6 bases from V and 5 bases from J; junction bases left unmatched: 7. Germline CDR1 is MNHNS and CDR2 is SASEGT. CDR3 size: 15 residues. The CDR3 is CASSRDRVATGELFF. CDR3 sequence (DNA): TGTGCCAGCAGCCGGGACAGGGTCGCAACCGGGGAGCTGTTTTTT.

The chain uses TRBV7-9 and TRBJ2-3; D is ambiguous. Trimming removed 6 bases from V and 6 bases from J, with 13 bases in between. The CDR3 length is 13 residues. Germline loops: CDR1 SEHNR, CDR2 FQNEAQ (reference sequence). CDR3: CASSSEPWDTQYF. CDR3 nucleotide sequence: TGTGCCAGCAGTTCAGAACCGTGGGATACGCAGTATTTT.

The J gene is TRBJ2-1, the V gene TRBV6-1; 9 bases map to TRBD2. The V gene's germline CDR1 is MNHNS and CDR2 SASEGT. CDR3 length: 16 residues. Trimming at V came to 1 base and at J to 8 bases, leaving 9 bases not matched to a gene. CDR3 sequence (DNA): TGTGCCAGCAGTGAAGTCGGAGGCGGGGGGGCCCATGAGCAGTTCTTC. As protein: CASSEVGGGGAHEQFF.